There are a few counts of the clone carrying this TCR beta chain. This sample was taken from a study of cytomegalovirus exposure and HLA in healthy donors. 13 Jbeta primers and 60 Vbeta primers were used for the PCR. Profiling relied on immunoSEQ multiplex PCR, and the TCRdb table lists in-frame clones only, not all of them. This table has 140,000 or so clones, approximately 80% appearing once. CDR1 and CDR2 (germline): SGHRS, YFSETQ. This CDR3 region has 14 residues. The V gene end was trimmed by 0 bases and the J gene end by 7 bases; junction bases not matched to a gene: 4. The genes are TRBV5-1 and TRBJ1-2; 9 nucleotides match TRBD1. The sample consisted of PBMCs. The sequence derives from a woman under 30 in good health and CMV-seropositive. The CDR3 DNA follows: TGCGCCAGCAGCTTGGGGGGACAGGGTTCTGGCTACACCTTC. Encoded protein: CASSLGGQGSGYTF. Full variable domain (missing parts from reference TRBV5-1 and TRBJ1-2): KAGVTQTPRYLIKTRGQQVTLSCSPISGHRSVSWYQQTPGQGLQFLFEYFSETQRNKGNFPGRFSGRQFSNSRSEMNVSTLELGDSALYLCASSLGGQGSGYTFGSGTRLTVV.